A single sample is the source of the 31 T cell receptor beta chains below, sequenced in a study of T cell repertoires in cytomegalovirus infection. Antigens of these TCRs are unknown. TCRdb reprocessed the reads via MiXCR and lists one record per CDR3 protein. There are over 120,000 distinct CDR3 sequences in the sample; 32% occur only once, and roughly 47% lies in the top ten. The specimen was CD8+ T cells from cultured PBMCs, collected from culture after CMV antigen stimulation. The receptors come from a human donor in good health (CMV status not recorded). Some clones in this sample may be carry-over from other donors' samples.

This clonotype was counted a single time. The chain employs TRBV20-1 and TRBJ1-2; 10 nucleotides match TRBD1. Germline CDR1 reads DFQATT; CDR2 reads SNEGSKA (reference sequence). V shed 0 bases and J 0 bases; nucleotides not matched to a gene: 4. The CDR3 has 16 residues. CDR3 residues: CSARDDRGQANYGYTF. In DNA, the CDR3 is TGCAGTGCTAGAGATGACAGGGGGCAAGCTAACTATGGCTACACCTTC.

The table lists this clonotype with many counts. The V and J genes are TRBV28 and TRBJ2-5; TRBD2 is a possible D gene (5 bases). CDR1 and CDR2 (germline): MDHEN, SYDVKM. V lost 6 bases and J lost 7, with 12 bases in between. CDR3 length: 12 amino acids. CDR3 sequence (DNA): TGTGCCAGCAGCCGAGACGAGGGGACCCAGTACTTC. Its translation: CASSRDEGTQYF.

CDR3 sequence reads: CASSFLGISYGYTF. CDR3 bases: TGTGCCAGCAGTTTTCTCGGAATCAGCTATGGCTACACCTTC. The chain is built from TRBV12-3 or TRBV12-4 and TRBJ1-2; no clear D gene. Trimming pared 3 bases from V and 4 bases from J, leaving 12 bases between. The CDR3 length is 14 residues.

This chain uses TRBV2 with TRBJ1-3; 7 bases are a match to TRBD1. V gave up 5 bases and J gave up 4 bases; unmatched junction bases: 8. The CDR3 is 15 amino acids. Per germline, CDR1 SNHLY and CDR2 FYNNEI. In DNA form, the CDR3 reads TGTGCCAGCAGTTCACAGGGGCTCGCAGGAAACACCATATATTTT. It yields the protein CASSSQGLAGNTIYF.

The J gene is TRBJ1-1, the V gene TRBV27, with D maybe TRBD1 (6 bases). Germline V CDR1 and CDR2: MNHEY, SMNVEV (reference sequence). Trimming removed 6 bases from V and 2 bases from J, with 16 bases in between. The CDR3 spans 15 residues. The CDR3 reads CASSRGQLRNTEAFF. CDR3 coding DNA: TGTGCCAGCAGCCGCGGACAGTTGAGAAACACTGAAGCTTTCTTT.

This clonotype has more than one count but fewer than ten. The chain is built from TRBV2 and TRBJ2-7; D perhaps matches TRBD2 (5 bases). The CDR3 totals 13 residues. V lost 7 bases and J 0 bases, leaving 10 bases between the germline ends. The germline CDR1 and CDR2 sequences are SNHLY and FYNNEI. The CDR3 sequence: CASMRASSYEQYF. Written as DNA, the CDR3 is TGTGCCAGCATGAGGGCTAGCTCCTACGAGCAGTACTTC.

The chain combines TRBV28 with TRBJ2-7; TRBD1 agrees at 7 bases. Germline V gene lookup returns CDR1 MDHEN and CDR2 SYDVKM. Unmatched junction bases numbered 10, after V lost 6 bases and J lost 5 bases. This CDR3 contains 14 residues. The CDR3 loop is CASSRSDRLDEQYF. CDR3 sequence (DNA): TGTGCCAGCAGCCGGTCGGACAGGTTGGACGAGCAGTACTTC. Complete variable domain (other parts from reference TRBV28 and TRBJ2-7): DVKVTQSSRYLVKRTGEKVFLECVQDMDHENMFWYRQDPGLGLRLIYFSYDVKMKEKGDIPEGYSVSREKKERFSLILESASTNQTSMYLCASSRSDRLDEQYFGPGTRLTVT.

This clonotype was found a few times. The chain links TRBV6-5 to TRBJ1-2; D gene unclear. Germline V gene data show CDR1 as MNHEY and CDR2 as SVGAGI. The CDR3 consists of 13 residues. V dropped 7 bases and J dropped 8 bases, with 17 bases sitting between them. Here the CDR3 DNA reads TGTGCCAGCATCCCGGGCGTCGGAAGGGGCTACACCTTC. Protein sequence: CASIPGVGRGYTF.

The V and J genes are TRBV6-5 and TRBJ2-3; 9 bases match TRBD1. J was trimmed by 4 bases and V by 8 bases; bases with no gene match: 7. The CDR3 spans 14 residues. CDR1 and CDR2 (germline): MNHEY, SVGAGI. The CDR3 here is CASRRDRDADTQYF. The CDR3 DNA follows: TGTGCCAGCCGCCGGGACAGGGACGCAGATACGCAGTATTTT.

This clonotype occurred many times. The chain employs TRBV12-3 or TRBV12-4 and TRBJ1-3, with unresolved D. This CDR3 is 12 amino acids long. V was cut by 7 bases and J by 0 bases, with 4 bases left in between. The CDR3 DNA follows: TGTGCCAGCACCTTCTCTGGAAACACCATATATTTT. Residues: CASTFSGNTIYF.

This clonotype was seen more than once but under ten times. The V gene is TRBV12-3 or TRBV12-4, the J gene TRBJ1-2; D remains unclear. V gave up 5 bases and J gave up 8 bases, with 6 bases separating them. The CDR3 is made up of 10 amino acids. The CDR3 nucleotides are TGTGCCAGCAGTGATGGCGGCTACACCTTC. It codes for CASSDGGYTF.

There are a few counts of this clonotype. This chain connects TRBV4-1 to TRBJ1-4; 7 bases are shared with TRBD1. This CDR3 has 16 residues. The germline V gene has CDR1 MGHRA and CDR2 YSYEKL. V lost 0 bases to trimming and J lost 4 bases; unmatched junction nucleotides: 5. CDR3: CASSQEEGAGNEKLFF. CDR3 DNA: TGCGCCAGCAGCCAAGAGGAGGGGGCGGGTAATGAAAAACTGTTTTTT.

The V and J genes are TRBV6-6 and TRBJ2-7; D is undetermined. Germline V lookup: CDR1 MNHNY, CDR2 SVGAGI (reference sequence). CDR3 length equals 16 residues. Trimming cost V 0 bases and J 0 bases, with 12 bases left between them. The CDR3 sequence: CASSYSIPGPSYEQYF. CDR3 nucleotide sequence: TGTGCCAGCAGTTACTCGATTCCCGGGCCCTCCTACGAGCAGTACTTC.

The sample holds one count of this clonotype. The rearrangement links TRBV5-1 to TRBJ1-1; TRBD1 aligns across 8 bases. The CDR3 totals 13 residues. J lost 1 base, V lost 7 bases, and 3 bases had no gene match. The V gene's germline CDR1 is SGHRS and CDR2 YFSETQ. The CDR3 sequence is CASAQGANTEAFF. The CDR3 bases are TGCGCCAGCGCCCAGGGGGCGAACACTGAAGCTTTCTTT.

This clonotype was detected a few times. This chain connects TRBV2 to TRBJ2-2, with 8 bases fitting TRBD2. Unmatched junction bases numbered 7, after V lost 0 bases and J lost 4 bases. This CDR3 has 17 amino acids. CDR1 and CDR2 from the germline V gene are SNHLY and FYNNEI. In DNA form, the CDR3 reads TGTGCCAGCAGTGAAGCTGGCGGGGGGCCTGGCACCGGGGAGCTGTTTTTT. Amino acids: CASSEAGGGPGTGELFF.

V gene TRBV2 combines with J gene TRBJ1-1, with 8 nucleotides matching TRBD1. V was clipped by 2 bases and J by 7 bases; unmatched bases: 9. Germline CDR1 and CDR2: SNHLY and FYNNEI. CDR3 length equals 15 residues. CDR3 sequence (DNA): TGTGCCAGCAGTGAAACAGGGGGGGGACCCCTTGAAGCTTTCTTT. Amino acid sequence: CASSETGGGPLEAFF.

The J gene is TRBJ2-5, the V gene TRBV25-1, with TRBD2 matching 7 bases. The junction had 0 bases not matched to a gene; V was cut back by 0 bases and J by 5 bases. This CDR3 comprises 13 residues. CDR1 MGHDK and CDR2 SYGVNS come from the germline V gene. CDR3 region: CASSEYGGETQYF. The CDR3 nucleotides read TGTGCCAGCAGTGAATACGGGGGGGAGACCCAGTACTTC.

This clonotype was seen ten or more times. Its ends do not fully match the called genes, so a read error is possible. The CDR3 sequence is CASSEALTFF. The CDR3 DNA sequence: TGTGCCAGCAGTGAAGCTTTGACCTTCTTC. V is TRBV6-1 and J is TRBJ1-2, with unresolved D. The CDR3 contains 10 residues. Germline CDR1 and CDR2: MNHNS and SASEGT.

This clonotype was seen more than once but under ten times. This chain's CDR3 is CASSQAVGPVEKLFF. CDR3 bases: TGCGCCAGCAGCCAAGCAGTAGGACCGGTGGAAAAACTGTTTTTT. The rearrangement links TRBV4-1 to TRBJ1-4, with D unresolved. CDR3 length equals 15 residues. From germline, CDR1 is MGHRA and CDR2 YSYEKL. Trimming took off 1 base at V and 8 bases at J, with 14 bases between the two ends.

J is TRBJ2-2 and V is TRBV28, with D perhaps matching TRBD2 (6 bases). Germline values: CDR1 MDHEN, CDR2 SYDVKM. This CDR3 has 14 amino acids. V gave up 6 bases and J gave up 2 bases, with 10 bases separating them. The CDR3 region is CASRAGFNTGELFF. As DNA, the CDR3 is TGTGCCAGCAGGGCGGGGTTTAACACCGGGGAGCTGTTTTTT.

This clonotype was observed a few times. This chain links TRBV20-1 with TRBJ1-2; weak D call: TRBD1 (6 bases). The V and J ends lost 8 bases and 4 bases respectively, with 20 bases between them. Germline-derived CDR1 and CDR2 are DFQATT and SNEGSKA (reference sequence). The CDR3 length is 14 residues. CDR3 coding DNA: TGCAGTTCCCGGGGGGCCCCCCGGATCTATGGCTACACCTTC. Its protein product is CSSRGAPRIYGYTF.

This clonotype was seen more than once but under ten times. CDR3 sequence: CASSLDNSQETQYF. The CDR3 DNA is TGTGCCAGCAGCTTAGATAATAGCCAAGAGACCCAGTACTTC. This sequence joins TRBV7-8 and TRBJ2-5; D not certain. The CDR3 is 14 amino acids. The V gene lost 1 base and the J gene lost 1 base, with 7 bases spanning the gap. In germline, CDR1 is SGHVS, CDR2 FQNEAQ.

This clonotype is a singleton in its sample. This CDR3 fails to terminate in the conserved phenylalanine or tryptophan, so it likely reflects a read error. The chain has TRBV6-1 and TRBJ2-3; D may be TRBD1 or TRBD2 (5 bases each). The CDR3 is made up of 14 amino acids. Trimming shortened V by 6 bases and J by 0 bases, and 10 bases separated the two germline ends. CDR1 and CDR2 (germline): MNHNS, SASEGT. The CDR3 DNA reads TGTGCCAGCAGGAAGAGGGACAGCACAGATACGCAGTATCTT. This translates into CASRKRDSTDTQYL.

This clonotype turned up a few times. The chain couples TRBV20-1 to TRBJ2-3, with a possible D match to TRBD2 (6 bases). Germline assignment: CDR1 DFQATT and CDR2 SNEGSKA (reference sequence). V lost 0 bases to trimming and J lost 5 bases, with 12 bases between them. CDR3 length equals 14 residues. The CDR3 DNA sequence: TGCAGTGCTAGAGAATACCGGGAGCAAGATACGCAGTATTTT. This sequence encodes CSAREYREQDTQYF.

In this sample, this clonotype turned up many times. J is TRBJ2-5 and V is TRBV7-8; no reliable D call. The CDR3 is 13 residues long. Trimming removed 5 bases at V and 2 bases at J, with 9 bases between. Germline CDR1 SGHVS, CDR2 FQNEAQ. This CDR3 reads CASSPALQETQYF. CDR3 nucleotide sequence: TGTGCCAGCAGCCCAGCGTTGCAAGAGACCCAGTACTTC.

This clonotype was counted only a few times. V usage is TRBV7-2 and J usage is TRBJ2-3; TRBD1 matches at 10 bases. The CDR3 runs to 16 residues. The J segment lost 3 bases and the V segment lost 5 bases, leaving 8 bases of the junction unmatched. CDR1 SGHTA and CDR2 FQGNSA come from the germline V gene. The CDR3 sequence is CASSPKPGQGTDTQYF. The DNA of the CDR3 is TGTGCCAGCAGCCCGAAACCGGGACAGGGGACAGATACGCAGTATTTT. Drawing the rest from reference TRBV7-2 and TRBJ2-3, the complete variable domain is GAGVSQSPSNKVTEKGKDVELRCDPISGHTALYWYRQSLGQGLEFLIYFQGNSAPDKSGLPSDRFSAERTGGSVSTLTIQRTQQEDSAVYLCASSPKPGQGTDTQYFGPGTRLTVL.

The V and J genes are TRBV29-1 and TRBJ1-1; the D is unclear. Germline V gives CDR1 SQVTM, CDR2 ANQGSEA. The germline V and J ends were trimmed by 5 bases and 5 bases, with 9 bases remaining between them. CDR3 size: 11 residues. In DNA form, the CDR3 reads TGCAGCGTTCCCGGGGTTACTGAAGCTTTCTTT. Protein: CSVPGVTEAFF.

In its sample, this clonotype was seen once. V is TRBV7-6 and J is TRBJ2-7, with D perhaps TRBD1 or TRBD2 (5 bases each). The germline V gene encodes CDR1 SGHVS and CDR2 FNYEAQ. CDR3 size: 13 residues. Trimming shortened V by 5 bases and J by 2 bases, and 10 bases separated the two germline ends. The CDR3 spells CASSRDETYEQYF. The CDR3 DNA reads TGTGCCAGCAGCAGGGACGAAACCTACGAGCAGTACTTC.

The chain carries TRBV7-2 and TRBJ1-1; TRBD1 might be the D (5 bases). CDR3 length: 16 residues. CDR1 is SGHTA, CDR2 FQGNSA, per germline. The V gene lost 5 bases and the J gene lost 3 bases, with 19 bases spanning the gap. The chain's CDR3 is CASSLAGSRGDTEAFF. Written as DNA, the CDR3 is TGTGCCAGCAGCCTTGCGGGATCCCGAGGGGACACTGAAGCTTTCTTT.

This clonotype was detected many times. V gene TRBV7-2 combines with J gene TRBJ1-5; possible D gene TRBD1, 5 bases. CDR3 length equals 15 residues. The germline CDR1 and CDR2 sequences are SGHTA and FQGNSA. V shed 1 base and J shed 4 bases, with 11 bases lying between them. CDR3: CASSLDQGYNQPQHF. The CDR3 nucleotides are TGTGCCAGCAGCTTAGATCAGGGCTATAATCAGCCCCAGCATTTT.

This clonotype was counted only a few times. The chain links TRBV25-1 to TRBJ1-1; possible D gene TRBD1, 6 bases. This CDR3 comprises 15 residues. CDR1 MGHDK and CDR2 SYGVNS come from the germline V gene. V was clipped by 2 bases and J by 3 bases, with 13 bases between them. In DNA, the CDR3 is TGTGCCAGCAGTGAAACCCAGGGGAGGCACACTGAAGCTTTCTTT. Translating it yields CASSETQGRHTEAFF.